The TCR beta chain described here comes from a study of CD8+CD57+ T cells in acquired aplastic anemia. At the level of the study: Isolated CD4+ and CD8+ cells, once sorted, yielded DNA averaging around 3.3 ug. Healthy donors had, on average, about 10.8 million reads for their CD4+ cells. The study, taken as a whole, reports: For CD8+ Simpson's diversity, patients and controls showed no significant difference. It was found that nearly 30 CD8+ CDR3 sequences were shared between patients and controls.

CDR1 and CDR2 (germline): ENHRY, SYGVKD. The V segment lost 6 bases and the J segment 7 bases; nucleotides outside the gene matches: 2. The CDR3 length is 12 residues. Concerning this clonotype itself: Its target is unknown.

Investigators profiled TCR beta VDJ and CDR3 from genomic DNA template. TCRdb reanalysed the reads using MiXCR and keeps one entry per CDR3 protein. The table has roughly 63,000 distinct CDR3 sequences, approximately 54% seen once; the top ten hold about 8%. This chain uses TRBV10-3 with TRBJ1-1; 10 bases are a match to TRBD1. This sequence was found in a human donor in good health, serving as a control. The sample consisted of sorted CD4+, CD8+, or CD8+CD57+ T cells (not recorded which) from PBMCs. The CDR3 here is CAISGTGVEAFF. CDR3 nucleotide sequence: TGTGCCATCAGCGGGACAGGGGTTGAAGCTTTCTTT.